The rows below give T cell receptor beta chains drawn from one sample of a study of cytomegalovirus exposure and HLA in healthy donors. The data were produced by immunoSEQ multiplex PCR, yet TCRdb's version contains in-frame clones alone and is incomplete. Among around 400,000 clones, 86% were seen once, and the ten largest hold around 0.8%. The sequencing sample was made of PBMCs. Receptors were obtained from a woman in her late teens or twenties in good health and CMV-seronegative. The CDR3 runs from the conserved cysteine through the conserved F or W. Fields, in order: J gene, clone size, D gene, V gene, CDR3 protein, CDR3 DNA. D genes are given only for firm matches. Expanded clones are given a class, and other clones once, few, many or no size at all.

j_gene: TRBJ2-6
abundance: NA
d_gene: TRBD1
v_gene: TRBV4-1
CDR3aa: CASSPQRQGRNSGANVLTF
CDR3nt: TGCGCCAGCAGCCCACAGAGACAGGGCAGGAACTCTGGGGCCAACGTCCTGACTTTC

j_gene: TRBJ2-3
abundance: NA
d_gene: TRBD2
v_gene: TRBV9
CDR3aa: CASSASGGGFTDTQYF
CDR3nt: TGTGCCAGCAGCGCTAGCGGCGGGGGATTCACAGATACGCAGTATTTT

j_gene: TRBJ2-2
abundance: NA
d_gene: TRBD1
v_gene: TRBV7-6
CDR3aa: CASSLSSGGNAGELFF
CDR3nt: TGTGCCAGCAGCTTAAGTTCAGGGGGTAACGCCGGGGAGCTGTTTTTT

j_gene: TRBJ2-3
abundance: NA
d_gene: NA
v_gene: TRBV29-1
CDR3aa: CSARDPTGTDTQYF
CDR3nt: TGCAGCGCTAGAGACCCGACAGGCACAGATACGCAGTATTTT

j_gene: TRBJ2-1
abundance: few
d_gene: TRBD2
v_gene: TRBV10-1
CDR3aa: CASPRGGGSRREQFF
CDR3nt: TGCGCCAGCCCAAGGGGCGGGGGGTCCCGGCGTGAGCAGTTCTTC

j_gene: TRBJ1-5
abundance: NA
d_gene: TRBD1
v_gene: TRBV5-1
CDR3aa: CASSPGTAGQPQHF
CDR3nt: TGCGCCAGCAGCCCGGGGACAGCCGGCCAGCCCCAGCATTTT

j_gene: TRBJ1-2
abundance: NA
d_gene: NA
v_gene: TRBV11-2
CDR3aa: CASSLVALGGNYGYTF
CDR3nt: TGTGCCAGCAGCTTAGTAGCCCTGGGCGGGAACTATGGCTACACCTTC

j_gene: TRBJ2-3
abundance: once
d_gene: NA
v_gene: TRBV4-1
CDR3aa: CASSLRRGTIEDTQYF
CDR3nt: TGCGCCAGCAGCCTCCGACGAGGGACAATTGAGGATACGCAGTATTTT

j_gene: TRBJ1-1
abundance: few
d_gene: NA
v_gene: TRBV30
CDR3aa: CAWTEYMNTEAFF
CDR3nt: TGTGCCTGGACAGAATACATGAACACTGAAGCTTTCTTT

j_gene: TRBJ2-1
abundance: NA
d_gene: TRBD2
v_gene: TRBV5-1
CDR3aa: CASSFGGGDNEQFF
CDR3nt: TGCGCCAGCAGCTTCGGCGGGGGAGACAATGAGCAGTTCTTC

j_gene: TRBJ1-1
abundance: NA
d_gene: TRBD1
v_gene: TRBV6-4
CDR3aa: CASRRGQESEAFF
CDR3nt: TGTGCCAGCAGGCGGGGACAGGAGTCTGAAGCTTTCTTT